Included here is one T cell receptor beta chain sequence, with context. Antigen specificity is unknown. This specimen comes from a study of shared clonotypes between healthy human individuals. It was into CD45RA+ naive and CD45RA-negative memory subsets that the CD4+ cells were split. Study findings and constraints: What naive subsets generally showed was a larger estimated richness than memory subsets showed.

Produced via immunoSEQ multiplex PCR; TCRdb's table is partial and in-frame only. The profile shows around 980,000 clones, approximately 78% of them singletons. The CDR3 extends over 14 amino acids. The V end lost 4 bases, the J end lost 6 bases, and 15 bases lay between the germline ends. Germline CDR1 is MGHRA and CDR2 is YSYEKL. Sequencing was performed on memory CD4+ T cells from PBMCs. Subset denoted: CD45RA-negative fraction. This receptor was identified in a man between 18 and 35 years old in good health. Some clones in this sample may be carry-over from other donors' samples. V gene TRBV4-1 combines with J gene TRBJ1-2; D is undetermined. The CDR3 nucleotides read TGCGCCAGCAGCCCCCAAGAGGGAAGGGATGGCTACACCTTC. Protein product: CASSPQEGRDGYTF.